This TCR beta chain comes out of a study of blood T cell repertoires in COVID-19. Study information: Sites across the United States, Italy and Spain contributed samples from acute and convalescent COVID-19.

The CDR3 loop spans 16 amino acids. V lost 2 bases and J lost 3, with 16 bases in between. The germline CDR1 and CDR2 sequences are MNHEY and SVGEGT. This table comes from immunoSEQ multiplex PCR, and its TCRdb copy is limited to in-frame clones, with some not included. The sample has hundreds of thousands of clones, around 90% seen once; the top ten hold around 12%. This clonotype originated in a woman aged 18-30 years who had recovered from COVID-19. This chain joins TRBV6-2 or TRBV6-3 and TRBJ1-2; perhaps TRBD1 as D (6 bases). The sample comprised peripheral blood. The CDR3 loop reads CASSYPKPRGYYGYTF. As DNA, the CDR3 is TGTGCCAGCAGTTACCCGAAGCCCAGGGGTTACTATGGCTACACCTTC.